This TCR beta chain derives from a study of cytomegalovirus exposure and HLA in healthy donors. Across the study: The same platform used for the 666 first-cohort repertoires was also used for the 90 to 150 validation repertoires, as a later analysis reported. Regarding the study as a whole: Per published reports, the classifier diagnosed cytomegalovirus status with high specificity and sensitivity. In vitro experiments confirmed that three CMV-associated chains were specific for CMV antigens.

In regard to this clone: What it binds is unknown.

The CDR3 runs 15 residues. The V gene's germline CDR1 is SEHNR and CDR2 FQNEAQ (reference sequence). V shed 0 bases and J shed 5 bases, with 10 bases lying between them. Assay used: immunoSEQ multiplex PCR; TCRdb lists only in-frame clones, some missing. The top ten clones hold more than 0.65% of a sample with tens of thousands of clones, 85% to 95% of them seen once. The specimen sequenced was PBMCs. The gene calls are TRBV7-9 and TRBJ1-4; D uncertain. The receptor was derived from a woman younger than 35 in good health and CMV-seronegative. Here the CDR3 reads CASSLAQPVNEKLFF. CDR3 coding DNA: TGTGCCAGCAGCTTAGCGCAACCGGTGAATGAAAAACTGTTTTTT.